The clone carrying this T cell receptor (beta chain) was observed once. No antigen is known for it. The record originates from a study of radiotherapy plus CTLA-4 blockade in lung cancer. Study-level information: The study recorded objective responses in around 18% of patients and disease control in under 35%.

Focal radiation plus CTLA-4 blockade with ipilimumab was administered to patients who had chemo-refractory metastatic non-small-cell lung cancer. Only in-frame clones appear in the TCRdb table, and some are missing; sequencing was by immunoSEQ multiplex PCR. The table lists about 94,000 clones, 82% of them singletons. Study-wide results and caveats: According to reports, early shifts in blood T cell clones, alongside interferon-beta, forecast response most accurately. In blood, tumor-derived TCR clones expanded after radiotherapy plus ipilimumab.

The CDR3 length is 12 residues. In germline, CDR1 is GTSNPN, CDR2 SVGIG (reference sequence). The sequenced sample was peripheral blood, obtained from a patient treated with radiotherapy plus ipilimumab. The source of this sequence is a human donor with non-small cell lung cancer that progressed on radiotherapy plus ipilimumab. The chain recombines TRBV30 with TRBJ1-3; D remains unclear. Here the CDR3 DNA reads TGTGCACAAGTGAGGCCTGGAAACACCATATATTTT. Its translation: CAQVRPGNTIYF.